These T cell receptor beta chains were read from a single sample in a study of blood T cell repertoires in COVID-19. Clones were sequenced by immunoSEQ multiplex PCR, and TCRdb holds only the in-frame ones, with some missing. This sample has roughly 400,000 clones, with roughly 90% found just once. Sequences were obtained from PBMCs or T cells enriched from blood (not recorded which). Receptors originate from a woman aged 18-35 years who had been exposed to COVID-19. CDR3s include the opening cysteine and the closing phenylalanine or tryptophan. A D gene is named only where the DNA matches it firmly. Size is stated for part of the rows, as once, few or many counts, or as a class when the clone is expanded.

abundance | j_gene | d_gene | v_gene | CDR3nt | CDR3aa
few | TRBJ1-6 | . | TRBV30 | TGTGCCTGGAGTACCGGGATCCTACCTAGTTCACCCCTCCACTTT | CAWSTGILPSSPLHF
. | TRBJ1-5 | TRBD1 | TRBV19 | TGTGCCAGCCAGTCGGGGGGGACAGTTAGCAATCAGCCCCAGCATTTT | CASQSGGTVSNQPQHF
few | TRBJ1-2 | . | TRBV4-1 | TGCGCCAGCAGGCAGCTCGGAGGGCTCTATGGCTACACCTTC | CASRQLGGLYGYTF
. | TRBJ2-7 | . | TRBV4-1 | TGCGCCAGCAGCCAAGTGACCGGGGGAAACTACGAGCAGTACTTC | CASSQVTGGNYEQYF
once | TRBJ2-1 | . | TRBV7-9 | TGTGCCAGCAGCTTATCAAGGACTCTCAGCTCCTACAATGAGCAGTTCTTC | CASSLSRTLSSYNEQFF
. | TRBJ1-3 | . | TRBV12-3/TRBV12-4 | TGTGCCAGCAGTGCCCAGAACACCATATATTTT | CASSAQNTIYF
. | TRBJ2-7 | TRBD1 | TRBV18 | TGTGCCAGCTCACCAGGACAGGGTACCTACGAGCAGTACTTC | CASSPGQGTYEQYF
. | TRBJ2-7 | . | TRBV10-3 | TGTGCCATCAGTGAGTCGGGCGGGACCACGTTCTACGAGCAGTACTTC | CAISESGGTTFYEQYF
once | TRBJ2-2 | . | TRBV2 | TGTGCCAGCAGCGAGAAGCGGGCGAACACCGGGGAGCTGTTTTTT | CASSEKRANTGELFF
once | TRBJ1-2 | . | TRBV5-4 | TGTGCCAGCAGCTTGGAGACAGCCTCCTATGGCTACACCTTC | CASSLETASYGYTF
. | TRBJ2-5 | TRBD2 | TRBV11-3 | TGTGCCAGCAGCTTAGAAGGATTTGGGACTAGTGGTGGCCGGGCGGGAGAGACCCAGTACTTC | CASSLEGFGTSGGRAGETQYF
. | TRBJ2-7 | . | TRBV13 | TGTGCCAGCAGCTTAGGCCGGAGGAGCTACGAGCAGTACTTC | CASSLGRRSYEQYF
. | TRBJ1-1 | TRBD1 | TRBV12-3/TRBV12-4 | TGTGCCAGCAGCGCCGGGACAGGAGGCACAGCCTTCTTT | CASSAGTGGTAFF
few | TRBJ2-7 | TRBD2 | TRBV29-1 | TGCAGCGTCGCCCGGACTAGTGAGGACGAGCAGTACTTC | CSVARTSEDEQYF
. | TRBJ1-3 | . | TRBV19 | TGTGCCAGCCAAACGGGTACCGGAAACACCATATATTTT | CASQTGTGNTIYF
once | TRBJ1-4 | TRBD1 | TRBV9 | TGTGCCAGCAGCGTAGTTGGGACAGGTAATGAAAAACTGTTTTTT | CASSVVGTGNEKLFF
. | TRBJ1-1 | . | TRBV29-1 | TGCAGCGTTGATTCAATGAACACTGAAGCTTTCTTT | CSVDSMNTEAFF
. | TRBJ2-1 | . | TRBV20-1 | TGCAGTGCTACATACAGGAATGAGCAGTTCTTC | CSATYRNEQFF
few | TRBJ2-1 | TRBD2 | TRBV6-6 | TGTGCCAGCAGTCCAGGGACTAGCGGAAACAATGAGCAGTTCTTC | CASSPGTSGNNEQFF
. | TRBJ1-5 | . | TRBV30 | TGTGCCTGGAATGCACGCGGGAAGGGTCGTAATCAGCCCCAGCATTTT | CAWNARGKGRNQPQHF
. | TRBJ2-5 | . | TRBV19 | TGTGCCAGTAGTATGGACTGGGGGACTTCAATACAAGAGACCCAGTACTTC | CASSMDWGTSIQETQYF
. | TRBJ1-5 | . | TRBV30 | TGTGCCTGGAGCCACCCCAGCGGGGGAGCCCAGCCCCAGCATTTT | CAWSHPSGGAQPQHF
. | TRBJ1-2 | TRBD1 | TRBV5-1 | TGCGCCAGCAGCCACACGACAGGGAACTATGGCTACACCTTC | CASSHTTGNYGYTF
. | TRBJ1-2 | . | TRBV19 | TGTGCCAGTAGTACCCCCCGGTGGAGCACCAACTATGGCTACACCTTC | CASSTPRWSTNYGYTF
. | TRBJ1-6 | TRBD1 | TRBV5-8 | TGTGCCAGCAGCGCGAGACGACAGGGGGCTAATTCACCCCTCCACTTT | CASSARRQGANSPLHF
. | TRBJ2-1 | TRBD1 | TRBV5-1 | TGCGCCAGCAGCCTACAGGGGGCCTTCGACAATGAGCAGTTCTTC | CASSLQGAFDNEQFF
. | TRBJ2-7 | . | TRBV5-1 | TGCGCCAGCAGCTGGCTCGCAGGTTCCTACGAGCAGTACTTC | CASSWLAGSYEQYF